The clone carrying this T cell receptor (beta chain) was seen ten or more times. The antigen is unknown. These data come from a study of response to subunit inactivated influenza vaccine. The study's findings and limits: Few new T cells, the authors suggested, are recruited by each seasonal influenza vaccination.

One entry per CDR3 protein, called by TCRdb with MiXCR from the RT-PCR reads. Here the sample spans 500,000 to 600,000 distinct CDR3 sequences, about 17% being singletons. V was clipped by 3 bases and J by 0 bases, with 9 bases between them. CDR3 size: 14 residues. The germline V gene encodes CDR1 SGHVS and CDR2 FQNEAQ. This specimen consisted of CD4+ T cells sorted from PBMCs, obtained roughly 24 months after vaccination. The chain combines TRBV7-8 with TRBJ2-7; unclear D gene. The receptor was derived from a man aged 50 to 75 who received an inactivated influenza vaccine. The CDR3 DNA reads TGTGCCAGCAGCTTGGCGGCACACTCCTACGAGCAGTACTTC. It encodes CASSLAAHSYEQYF.